This TCR beta chain originates from a study of blood T cell repertoires in COVID-19. Background on the study: The analysed material was cDNA or gDNA that came from T cells, B-cell-depleted T cells, or PBMCs.

V was shortened by 6 bases and J by 6 bases, with 8 bases between the two germline ends. CDR3 size: 11 residues. TCRdb's copy holds only in-frame clones and misses some; the assay was immunoSEQ multiplex PCR. The repertoire has about 240,000 clones, around 83% of them found once; the top ten carry around 9.6%. Sequencing was done on a sample of peripheral blood. The V gene is TRBV12-3 or TRBV12-4, the J gene TRBJ1-1; D may be TRBD1 (5 bases). This clonotype was sampled from a woman older than 75 with acute or convalescent COVID-19. CDR3 coding DNA: TGTGCCAGCAGCCCCAGGGCTGAAGCTTTCTTT. Translating it yields CASSPRAEAFF.